This T cell receptor (beta chain) came from a study of shared clonotypes between healthy human individuals. Looking at the study overall: Plates per donor: three CD4 naive, three CD4 memory, two CD8 naive, one CD8 memory. Whole-study findings and limits: Non-shared clonotypes displayed generation probabilities falling below those of clonotypes present in all four donors. Rarefaction revealed incomplete sorted-subset sequencing despite large depth.

Every subset's genomic DNA went evenly onto several immunoSEQ plates. Profiled with immunoSEQ multiplex PCR; TCRdb holds only in-frame clones, not every one. The sample lists roughly 2.5 million clones; approximately 90% were seen once. This CDR3 region has 15 residues. CDR1 SNHLY and CDR2 FYNNEI come from the germline V gene. V shed 7 bases and J shed 3 bases, with 19 bases lying between them. Of note for this clone: Its antigen is unidentified.

V gene TRBV2 combines with J gene TRBJ2-7, with D perhaps given as TRBD1 or TRBD2 (6 bases each). The TCR was taken from a man aged 18 to 29 in good health. Sequencing was carried out using naive CD4+ T cells sorted from blood. The sample's subset: CD45RA+ positively selected. The CDR3 region has the DNA TGTGCCAGCACGGAGGGCTTGGGGGGCCTCTACGAGCAGTACTTC. Its protein product is CASTEGLGGLYEQYF. The whole variable domain, filled in from reference TRBV2 and TRBJ2-7, reads EPEVTQTPSHQVTQMGQEVILRCVPISNHLYFYWYRQILGQKVEFLVSFYNNEISEKSEIFDDQFSVERPDGSNFTLKIRSTKLEDSAMYFCASTEGLGGLYEQYFGPGTRLTVT.